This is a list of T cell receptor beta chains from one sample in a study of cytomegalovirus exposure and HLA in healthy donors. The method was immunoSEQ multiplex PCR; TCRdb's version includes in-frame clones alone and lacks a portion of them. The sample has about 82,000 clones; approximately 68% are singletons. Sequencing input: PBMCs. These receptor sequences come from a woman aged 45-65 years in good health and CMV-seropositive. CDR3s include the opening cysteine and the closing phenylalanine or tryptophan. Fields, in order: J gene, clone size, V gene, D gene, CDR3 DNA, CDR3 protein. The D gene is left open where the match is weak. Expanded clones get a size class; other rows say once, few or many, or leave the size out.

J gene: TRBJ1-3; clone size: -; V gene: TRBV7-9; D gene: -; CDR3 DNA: TGTGCCAGCAGCCCCGGCGGAGCCTACTCTGGAAACACCATATATTTT; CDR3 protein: CASSPGGAYSGNTIYF
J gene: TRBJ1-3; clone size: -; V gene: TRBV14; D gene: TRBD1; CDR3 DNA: TGTGCCAGCAGAAAGGACAGGGAATCTGGAAACACCATATATTTT; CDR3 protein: CASRKDRESGNTIYF
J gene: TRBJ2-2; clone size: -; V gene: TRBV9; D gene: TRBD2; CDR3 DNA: TGTGCCAGCAGCCACCCCTCTAGCGGCAACACCGGGGAGCTGTTTTTT; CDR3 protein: CASSHPSSGNTGELFF
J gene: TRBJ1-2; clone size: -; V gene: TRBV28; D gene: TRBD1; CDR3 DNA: TGTGCCAGCAGTTTTTGGACAGGGAGCCAGGAAGGCTACACCTTC; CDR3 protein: CASSFWTGSQEGYTF
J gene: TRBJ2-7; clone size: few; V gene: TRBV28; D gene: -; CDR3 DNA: TGTGCCACCCGCCCCTCCGGGACAAAATACGAGCAGTACTTC; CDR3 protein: CATRPSGTKYEQYF
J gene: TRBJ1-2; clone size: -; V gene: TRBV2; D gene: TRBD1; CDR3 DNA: TGTGCCAGCAGCGGGACAGGCGGCTATGGCTACACCTTC; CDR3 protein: CASSGTGGYGYTF
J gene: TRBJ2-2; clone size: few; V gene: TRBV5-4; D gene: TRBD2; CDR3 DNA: TGTGCCAGCAGCTTACTAGCGGGGAACACCGGGGAGCTGTTTTTT; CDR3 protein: CASSLLAGNTGELFF
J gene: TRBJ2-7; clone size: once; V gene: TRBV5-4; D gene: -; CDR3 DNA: TGTGCCAGCAGCTTGGAGCAGGGTTTTTTCTACGAGCAGTACTTC; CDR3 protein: CASSLEQGFFYEQYF
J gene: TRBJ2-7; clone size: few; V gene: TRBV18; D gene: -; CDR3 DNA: TGTGCCAGCTCACTCACACAGGAGAGCGCCGAGCAGTACTTC; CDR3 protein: CASSLTQESAEQYF
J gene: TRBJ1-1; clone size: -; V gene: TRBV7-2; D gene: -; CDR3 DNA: TGTGCCAGCAGCCCCACCTCAGGGGCCCCAACTGAAGCTTTCTTT; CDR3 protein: CASSPTSGAPTEAFF
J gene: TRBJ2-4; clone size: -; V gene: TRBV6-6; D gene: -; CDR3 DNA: TGTGCCAGCAGTACCTTCGGGGGTGGCATTCAGTACTTC; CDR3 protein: CASSTFGGGIQYF
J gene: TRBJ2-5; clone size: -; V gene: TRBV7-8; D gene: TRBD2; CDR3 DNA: TGTGCCAGCAGCTTTCTAGCGGGGGGCGAGACCCAGTACTTC; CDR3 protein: CASSFLAGGETQYF
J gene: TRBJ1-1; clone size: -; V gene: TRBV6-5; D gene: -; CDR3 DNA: TGTGCCAGCGGGCATTACAGGTCAAACACTGAAGCTTTCTTT; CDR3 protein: CASGHYRSNTEAFF
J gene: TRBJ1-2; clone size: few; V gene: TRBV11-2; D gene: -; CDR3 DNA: TGTGCCAGCAGCCTTAGCCCGGGACAAACATATGGCTACACCTTC; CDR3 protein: CASSLSPGQTYGYTF
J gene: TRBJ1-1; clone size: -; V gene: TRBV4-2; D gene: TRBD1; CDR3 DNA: TGTGCCAGCAGCCAAGGGGGACAGGGTAACACTGAAGCTTTCTTT; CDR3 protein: CASSQGGQGNTEAFF
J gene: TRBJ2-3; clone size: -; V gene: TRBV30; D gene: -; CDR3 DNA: TGTGCCTGGAGTGTTGGGCCGGGCACAGATACGCAGTATTTT; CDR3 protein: CAWSVGPGTDTQYF
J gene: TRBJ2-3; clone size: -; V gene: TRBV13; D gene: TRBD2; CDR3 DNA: TGTGCCAGCAGCTTGCATACTAGCGGGGGGGCCACAGATACGCAGTATTTT; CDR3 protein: CASSLHTSGGATDTQYF
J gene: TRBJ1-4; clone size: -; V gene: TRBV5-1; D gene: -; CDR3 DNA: TGCGCCAGCAGCTTTGGGGCGCGGGAAGAAAAACTGTTTTTT; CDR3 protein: CASSFGAREEKLFF
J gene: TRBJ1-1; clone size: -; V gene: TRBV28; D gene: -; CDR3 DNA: TGTGCCAGCAGTTTGGGGACATATGAAGCTTTCTTT; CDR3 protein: CASSLGTYEAFF
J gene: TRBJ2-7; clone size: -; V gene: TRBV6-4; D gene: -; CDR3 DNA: TGTGCCAGCAGGGGGCCCGCTGATGAGAGCGAGCAGTACTTC; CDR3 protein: CASRGPADESEQYF
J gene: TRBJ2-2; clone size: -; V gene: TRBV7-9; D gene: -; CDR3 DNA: TGTGCCAGCAGCTTTTCGAGCGGGTCACCCGCCGGGGAGCTGTTTTTT; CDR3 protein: CASSFSSGSPAGELFF
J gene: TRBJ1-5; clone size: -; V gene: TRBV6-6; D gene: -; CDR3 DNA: TGTGCCAGCAGTCCGAGTAGCAATCAGCCCCAGCATTTT; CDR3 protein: CASSPSSNQPQHF
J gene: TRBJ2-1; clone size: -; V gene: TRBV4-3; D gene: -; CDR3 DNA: TGCGCCAGCAGCCAAGTCCTCGGGGAGTACAATGAGCAGTTCTTC; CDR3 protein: CASSQVLGEYNEQFF